This T cell receptor (beta chain) originates from a study of blood T cell repertoires in COVID-19 (TCRdb year 2020). In terms of the full investigation: Collaborator samples came from the United States, Italy and Spain and covered acute and convalescent phases of COVID-19. The prospective study material was composed of cDNA or gDNA derived from T cells, B-cell-depleted T cells, or PBMCs. Subjects who had been exposed to COVID-19, were actively infected with it, or had recovered from it provided the deeply sampled blood TCRbeta repertoires that made up the dataset. The repertoires were made available in a free public database intended to serve as a resource for research on the immune response to SARS-CoV-2. Samples came from the ongoing ImmuneRACE study (first 160 participants) plus 1,254 subjects from 6 global collaborators. Nearly every sample came with metadata listing a de-identified subject ID, COVID-19 status, age in years and sex. Where HLA class I and class II types were available, the types were taken from metadata supplied by the sample provider, not from assay-based typing.

Collaborating institutions collected whole blood in K2EDTA tubes following their own protocols. For TCRbeta analysis, collaborator samples were shipped as frozen whole blood, as isolated PBMCs, or as DNA extracted from either sample type. TCRbeta CDR3 regions were amplified from genomic DNA using the immunoSEQ Assay, a bias-controlled multiplex PCR. The paper's data handling went like this. Nucleated cell counts per sample were estimated from amplification of reference gene primers within the assay. Sequence reads were collapsed and filtered to measure the absolute abundance of every unique TCRbeta CDR3 rearrangement. For each sample, productive Simpson clonality was calculated as the square root of Simpson's diversity index over productive rearrangements. The source is immuneACCESS, and TCRdb retained only in-frame sequences with V and J called. Part of the clones is not carried over; for the studies checked, unresolved V genes explain less than half of this, and the remainder is unexplained. D and trimming were read from the DNA, whereas the V and J calls and clone size are those reported in that table. Across this sample there are about half a million clones, with 75% to 90% seen only once. 3.2% of the sample is taken by the ten largest.

This clone came up once. No antigen is known for it. Base quality data are lacking; no much larger clone is found one base away. The full study reports these points: The quantity of clinical and demographic metadata differed by source and by participant and was supplied without curation.

Material: peripheral blood. This receptor was obtained from a human donor in a cohort sampled during active COVID-19.

The CDR3 protein is CASSLGQGAGAEKLFF. The sequence in DNA is TGTGCCAGCAGCTTGGGACAGGGGGCGGGGGCTGAAAAACTGTTTTTT. Recombination connected TRBV7-6 to TRBJ1-4, with 12 middle bases fitting TRBD1. The junction shows trimming of 3 bases on V and 7 bases on J, and the gene matches do not reach 6 bases of it. From the cysteine through the phenylalanine, the CDR3 covers 16 amino acids. The kept DNA is CDR3 alone, 48 bases in frame from the first base. The CDR1 and CDR2 encoded by the germline V gene are SGHVS and FNYEAQ.